Each of the 20 T cell receptor beta chains below was sequenced from the same sample in a study of T-cell memory formation after mild COVID-19. TCRdb ran MiXCR on the 5' RACE reads and lists one entry per CDR3 protein. In the table there are hundreds of thousands of distinct CDR3 sequences, roughly 15% of which are singletons. The sample consisted of PBMCs or a T cell subset sorted from them (not recorded which). The receptors stem from a man aged 18 to 29 who had mild COVID-19 (a few samples of this study predate the infection). Cell type and time point are not known.

The rearrangement uses TRBV20-1 and TRBJ1-5; 10 bases map to TRBD1. The junction had 4 bases not matched to a gene; V was cut back by 5 bases and J by 3 bases. CDR1 is DFQATT, CDR2 SNEGSKA, per germline (reference sequence). CDR3 size: 14 residues. The CDR3 here is CSASGTGANQPQHF. The DNA of the CDR3 is TGCAGTGCTTCCGGGACAGGGGCCAATCAGCCCCAGCATTTT.

DNA of the CDR3: TGTGCCAGCACCTCCCTGGGGAGGGACACTGAAGCTTTCTTT. It encodes CASTSLGRDTEAFF. The V and J genes are TRBV25-1 and TRBJ1-1; D call uncertain. Trimming cost V 7 bases and J 3 bases, with 15 bases left between them. The CDR3 runs 14 residues. Germline V gene sequence: CDR1 MGHDK, CDR2 SYGVNS. Filled out from reference TRBV25-1 and TRBJ1-1, the complete variable domain reads EADIYQTPRYLVIGTGKKITLECSQTMGHDKMYWYQQDPGMELHLIHYSYGVNSTEKGDLSSESTVSRIRTEHFPLTLESARPSHTSQYLCASTSLGRDTEAFFGQGTRLTVV.

The V gene is TRBV28, the J gene TRBJ2-7; a possible D gene is TRBD1 (5 bases). This CDR3 is built from 15 residues. V was cut by 3 bases and J by 12 bases, with 24 bases left in between. The germline V gene encodes CDR1 MDHEN and CDR2 SYDVKM. The CDR3 spells CASSFGVGGAIEPYV. The CDR3, as DNA: TGTGCCAGCAGTTTTGGTGTCGGTGGGGCCATAGAACCGTACGTC.

This sequence joins TRBV7-2 and TRBJ1-6; D call uncertain. V lost 5 bases and J lost 10, with 12 bases in between. The CDR3 spans 13 residues. Germline-derived CDR1 and CDR2 are SGHTA and FQGNSA. Here the CDR3 DNA reads TGTGCCAGCAGCCCTAGAGAGGACTCACCCCTCCACTTT. Translating gives CASSPREDSPLHF.

This clonotype was picked up a small number of times. The CDR3 reads CASSLGQGVGLRYF. The DNA for the CDR3 is TGCGCCAGCAGCTTAGGGCAGGGGGTAGGTCTTCGGTATTTT. The V gene is TRBV5-1, the J gene TRBJ2-3; 7 nucleotides line up with TRBD1. The CDR3 extends over 14 amino acids. CDR1 and CDR2 from the germline V gene are SGHRS and YFSETQ. J was trimmed by 14 bases and V by 2 bases; bases with no gene match: 14.

This clonotype was seen only a few times. This chain links TRBV12-3 or TRBV12-4 with TRBJ1-2, with D hard to call. The CDR3 runs 13 residues. Trimming removed 5 bases at V and 4 bases at J, with 11 bases between. The CDR3 coding sequence is TGTGCCAGCAGTCCCGTCTCTAGCTATGGCTACACCTTC. It specifies CASSPVSSYGYTF.

The J gene is TRBJ1-2, the V gene TRBV7-9; maybe TRBD1 (5 bases). This CDR3 region has 14 residues. V was trimmed by 5 bases and J by 5 bases, leaving 15 bases between them. CDR1 is SEHNR, CDR2 FQNEAQ, per germline (reference sequence). This CDR3 is CASSPIDSDYGYTF. Written as DNA, the CDR3 is TGTGCCAGCAGCCCGATAGACAGCGATTATGGCTACACCTTC. The entire variable domain, with the rest obtained from reference TRBV7-9 and TRBJ1-2, is as follows: DTGVSQNPRHKITKRGQNVTFRCDPISEHNRLYWYRQTLGQGPEFLTYFQNEAQLEKSRLLSDRFSAERPKGSFSTLEIQRTEQGDSAMYLCASSPIDSDYGYTFGSGTRLTVV.

The chain carries TRBV7-3 and TRBJ2-5; tentative D call: TRBD1 (6 bases). Trimming cost V 5 bases and J 2 bases, with 12 bases left between them. The CDR3 length is 14 residues. Looked up from germline, CDR1 is SGHTA and CDR2 is FQGTGA. Here the CDR3 DNA reads TGTGCCAGCAGCCCAACAGGGTGGCAAGAGACCCAGTACTTC. Protein: CASSPTGWQETQYF.

The rearrangement uses TRBV29-1 and TRBJ2-2, with D uncertain. Germline loops: CDR1 SQVTM, CDR2 ANQGSEA. V was trimmed by 7 bases and J by 1 base, leaving 10 bases between them. This CDR3 has 13 amino acids. The DNA of the CDR3 is TGCAGCGCCTGTACAGAGAACACCGGGGAGCTGTTTTTT. As protein: CSACTENTGELFF.

This sequence joins TRBV28 and TRBJ2-7; D might be TRBD1 or TRBD2, each matching 5 bases. Looked up from germline, CDR1 is MDHEN and CDR2 is SYDVKM. The CDR3 has 13 residues. V was trimmed by 3 bases and J by 4 bases, leaving 10 bases between them. CDR3 DNA: TGTGCCAGCAGTTTCCGGGGCCGTTACGAGCAGTACGTC. Residues: CASSFRGRYEQYV.

The rearrangement joins TRBV28 to TRBJ1-1; D is undetermined. The germline CDR1 and CDR2 sequences are MDHEN and SYDVKM. The V end lost 8 bases, the J end lost 4 bases, and 8 bases lay between the germline ends. This CDR3 spans 11 amino acids. The CDR3 loop is CASGYSTEAFF. The CDR3, as DNA: TGTGCCAGCGGGTATAGCACTGAAGCTTTCTTT.

This clonotype has only a few counts. The rearrangement joins TRBV7-3 to TRBJ2-5, with a tentative D call TRBD2 (6 bases). The CDR3 length is 13 residues. Germline-derived CDR1 and CDR2 are SGHTA and FQGTGA. The V gene lost 5 bases and the J gene lost 7 bases, with 14 bases spanning the gap. The CDR3: CASSMRRDATQYF. The CDR3 bases are TGTGCCAGCAGCATGAGGCGGGACGCGACCCAGTACTTC.

The sample holds many counts of this clonotype. The CDR3 DNA follows: TGTGCCAGCAGTCGAGCCGGGACAGCTAATTCACCCCTCCACTTT. This sequence encodes CASSRAGTANSPLHF. This chain connects TRBV6-5 to TRBJ1-6, with TRBD1 matching 7 bases. Germline V gene sequence: CDR1 MNHEY, CDR2 SVGAGI. The CDR3 sequence is 15 residues long. J lost 6 bases, V lost 5 bases, and 7 bases had no gene match.

This sequence joins TRBV7-9 and TRBJ2-1; possibly TRBD2 for D (6 bases). Trimming removed 1 base from V and 6 bases from J, with 16 bases in between. Germline V gives CDR1 SEHNR, CDR2 FQNEAQ (reference sequence). This CDR3 contains 16 residues. CDR3 residues: CASSLDEGGVANEQFF. The DNA of the CDR3 is TGTGCCAGCAGCTTAGACGAGGGCGGGGTGGCCAATGAGCAGTTCTTC.

The V and J genes are TRBV5-1 and TRBJ2-3, with TRBD1 as a possible D gene (5 bases). From germline, CDR1 is SGHRS and CDR2 YFSETQ. CDR3 length equals 14 residues. V shed 0 bases and J shed 4 bases, with 9 bases lying between them. In DNA form, the CDR3 reads TGCGCCAGCAGCTTGGTGCAGGGCGCAGATACGCAGTATTTT. It specifies CASSLVQGADTQYF.

This clonotype came up a few times. The V call is TRBV20-1, the J call TRBJ2-5; 13 positions agree with TRBD2. CDR3 size: 16 residues. CDR1 is DFQATT and CDR2 is SNEGSKA in the germline V gene (reference sequence). J gave up 1 base and V 2 bases, and 4 bases lay outside the gene matches. CDR3 amino acids: CSARTRTSGGQETQYF. The CDR3 bases are TGCAGTGCTAGAACACGGACTAGCGGGGGCCAAGAGACCCAGTACTTC.

The rearrangement links TRBV7-9 to TRBJ1-1, with TRBD1 matching 7 bases. The trim removed 11 bases at V and 0 bases at J, leaving 6 bases unmatched. The CDR3 has 13 amino acids. Germline values: CDR1 SEHNR, CDR2 FQNEAQ (reference sequence). CDR3 residues: CAFSGTVNTEAFF. CDR3 in DNA: TGTGCCTTTTCCGGGACAGTGAACACTGAAGCTTTCTTT.

This clonotype was seen just once. This chain connects TRBV12-3 or TRBV12-4 to TRBJ1-5; no clear D gene. CDR3 length: 13 residues. Trimming cost V 7 bases and J 0 bases, with 7 bases left between them. CDR3 sequence: CASNVGSNQPQHF. The CDR3 region has the DNA TGTGCCAGCAATGTCGGTAGCAATCAGCCCCAGCATTTT.

V gene TRBV6-5 combines with J gene TRBJ1-5, with unresolved D. V lost 6 bases to trimming and J lost 8 bases, with 14 bases between them. Looked up from germline, CDR1 is MNHEY and CDR2 is SVGAGI. The CDR3 runs 13 residues. In DNA, the CDR3 is TGTGCCAGCAGCCTTACGTTCACAGAGCCCCAGCATTTT. Translated: CASSLTFTEPQHF.

This clonotype was recorded a few times. The rearrangement joins TRBV10-3 to TRBJ2-1, with TRBD1 identical over 7 bases. V was pared by 6 bases and J by 1 base, with 6 bases of the junction left unmatched. CDR3 length: 15 amino acids. Germline CDR1 and CDR2: ENHRY and SYGVKD. CDR3 DNA: TGTGCCATCAGCCGGACAGGCGAGTCCTACAATGAGCAGTTCTTC. Encoded protein: CAISRTGESYNEQFF.